One T cell receptor beta chain is described in this entry. Preparation of the TCRbeta library involved a method that used unique molecular identifiers. TCRdb re-derived calls from the PCR reads in MiXCR, one entry per CDR3 protein. Of about 610,000 distinct CDR3 sequences in the sample, about 11% were seen once. The sample belongs to a study of T-cell reconstitution after alpha-beta-depleted transplantation in children. The receptor was isolated from a human donor who donated a stem cell graft to a child with acute myeloid leukemia. Material: PBMCs from the stem cell graft donor, obtained from the stem cell graft.

The CDR3 coding sequence is TGCAGTGCACGTACCGGGACTAGCGGGAGGGGGAGTGAGCAGTTCTTC. Encoded protein: CSARTGTSGRGSEQFF. This rearrangement joins TRBV20-1 to TRBJ2-1; 16 bases are a match to TRBD2. J gave up 9 bases and V 6 bases, and 11 bases lay outside the gene matches. The CDR3 totals 16 residues. CDR1 DFQATT and CDR2 SNEGSKA come from the germline V gene (reference sequence).